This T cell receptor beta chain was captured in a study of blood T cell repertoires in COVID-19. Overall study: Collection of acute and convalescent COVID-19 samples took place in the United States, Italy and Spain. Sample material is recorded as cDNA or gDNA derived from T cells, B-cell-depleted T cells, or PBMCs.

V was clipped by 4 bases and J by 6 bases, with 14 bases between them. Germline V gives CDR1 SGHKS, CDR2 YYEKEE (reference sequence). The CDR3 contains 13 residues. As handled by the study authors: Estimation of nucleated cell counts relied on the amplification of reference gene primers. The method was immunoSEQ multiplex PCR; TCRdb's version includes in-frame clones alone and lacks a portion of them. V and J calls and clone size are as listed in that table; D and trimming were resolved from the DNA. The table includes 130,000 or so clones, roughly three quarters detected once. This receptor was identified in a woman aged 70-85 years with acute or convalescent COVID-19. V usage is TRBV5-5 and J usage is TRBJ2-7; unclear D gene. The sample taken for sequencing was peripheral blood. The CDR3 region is CASSLVAGAEQYF. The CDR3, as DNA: TGTGCCAGCAGCCTCGTGGCAGGCGCCGAGCAGTACTTC.